This T cell receptor beta chain was sequenced during a study of technical replicates of blood from a few donors. Looked up from germline, CDR1 is SGHTA and CDR2 is FQGNSA. The CDR3 extends over 13 amino acids. The V gene lost 8 bases and the J gene lost 5 bases, with 15 bases spanning the gap. Generated by immunoSEQ multiplex PCR, the TCRdb table keeps only in-frame clones and is missing some. This sample yields 75,000 to 100,000 clones, of which approximately 96% are seen a single time; 0.3% to 0.45% belongs to the top ten. Source material: T cells isolated from PBMCs. This sequence joins TRBV7-2 and TRBJ2-5; tentatively, D is TRBD2 (6 bases). The clonotype originates from a human donor in good health. Here the CDR3 reads CASRESGVETQYF. CDR3 sequence (DNA): TGTGCCAGCCGAGAGTCGGGGGTGGAGACCCAGTACTTC.